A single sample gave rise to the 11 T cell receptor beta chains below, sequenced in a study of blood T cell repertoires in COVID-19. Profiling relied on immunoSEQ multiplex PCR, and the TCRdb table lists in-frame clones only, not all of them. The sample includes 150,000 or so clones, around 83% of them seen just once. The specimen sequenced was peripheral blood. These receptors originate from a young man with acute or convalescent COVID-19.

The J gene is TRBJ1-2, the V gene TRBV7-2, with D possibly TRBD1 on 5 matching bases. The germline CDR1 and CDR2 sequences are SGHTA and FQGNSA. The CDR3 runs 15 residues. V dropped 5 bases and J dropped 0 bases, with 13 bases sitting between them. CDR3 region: CASSPRMTANYGYTF. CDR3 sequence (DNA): TGTGCCAGCAGCCCGAGGATGACAGCTAACTATGGCTACACCTTC.

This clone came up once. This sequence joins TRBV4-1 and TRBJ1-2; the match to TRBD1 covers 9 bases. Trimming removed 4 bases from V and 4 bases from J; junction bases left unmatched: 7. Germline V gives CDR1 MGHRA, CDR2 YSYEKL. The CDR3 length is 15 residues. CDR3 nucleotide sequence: TGCGCCAGCAGCCTCCGGACAGGGGTTACCTATGGCTACACCTTC. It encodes CASSLRTGVTYGYTF.

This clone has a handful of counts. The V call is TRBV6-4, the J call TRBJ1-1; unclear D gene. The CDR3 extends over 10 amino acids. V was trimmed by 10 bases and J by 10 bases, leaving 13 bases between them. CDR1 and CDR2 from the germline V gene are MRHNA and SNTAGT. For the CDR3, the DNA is TGTGCCACCCCCCCGGGTCGAGCTTTCTTT. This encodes CATPPGRAFF.

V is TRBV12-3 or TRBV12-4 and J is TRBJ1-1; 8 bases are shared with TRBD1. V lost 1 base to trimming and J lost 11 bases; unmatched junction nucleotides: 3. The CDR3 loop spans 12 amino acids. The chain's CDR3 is CASSLGTGKAFF. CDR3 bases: TGTGCCAGCAGTTTAGGGACAGGGAAGGCTTTCTTT.

The CDR3 DNA reads as TGTGCCAGCAGCGTAGCTCCGGGGGTCGCGGGTCTACATGAAGAGCAGTTCTTC. It encodes CASSVAPGVAGLHEEQFF. The chain couples TRBV9 to TRBJ2-1; tentatively, D is TRBD2 (6 bases). V was clipped by 0 bases and J by 10 bases, with 26 bases between them. The CDR3 runs to 18 residues. CDR1 and CDR2 from the germline V gene are SGDLS and YYNGEE. The full variable domain, completed using reference TRBV9 and TRBJ2-1, is DSGVTQTPKHLITATGQRVTLRCSPRSGDLSVYWYQQSLDQGLQFLIQYYNGEERAKGNILERFSAQQFPDLHSELNLSSLELGDSALYFCASSVAPGVAGLHEEQFFGPGTRLTVL.

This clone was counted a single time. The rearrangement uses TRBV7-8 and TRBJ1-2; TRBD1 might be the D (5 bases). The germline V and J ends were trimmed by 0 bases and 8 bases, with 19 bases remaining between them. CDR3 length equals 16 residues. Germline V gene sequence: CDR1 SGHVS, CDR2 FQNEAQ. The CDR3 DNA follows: TGTGCCAGCAGCTTAGCGTTGGGCGGGGACGCGGTCGGCTACACCTTC. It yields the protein CASSLALGGDAVGYTF.

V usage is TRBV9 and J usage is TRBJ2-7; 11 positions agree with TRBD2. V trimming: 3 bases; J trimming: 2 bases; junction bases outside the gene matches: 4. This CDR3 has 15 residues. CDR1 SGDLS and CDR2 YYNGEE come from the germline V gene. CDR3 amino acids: CASSGGTSGPYEQYF. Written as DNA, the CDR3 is TGTGCCAGCAGCGGCGGGACTAGCGGACCCTACGAGCAGTACTTC.

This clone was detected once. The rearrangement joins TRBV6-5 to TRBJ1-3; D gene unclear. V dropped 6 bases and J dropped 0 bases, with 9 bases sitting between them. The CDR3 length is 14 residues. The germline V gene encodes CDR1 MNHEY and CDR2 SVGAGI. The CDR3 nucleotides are TGTGCCAGCAGAGCGGATCCCTCTGGAAACACCATATATTTT. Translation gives CASRADPSGNTIYF.

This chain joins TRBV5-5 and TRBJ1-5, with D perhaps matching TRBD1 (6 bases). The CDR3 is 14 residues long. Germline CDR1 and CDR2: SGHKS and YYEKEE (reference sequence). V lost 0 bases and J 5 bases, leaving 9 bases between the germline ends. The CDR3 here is CASSLVGADQPQHF. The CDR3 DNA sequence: TGTGCCAGCAGCTTGGTGGGGGCGGATCAGCCCCAGCATTTT. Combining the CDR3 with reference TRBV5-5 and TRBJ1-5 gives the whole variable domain DAGVTQSPTHLIKTRGQQVTLRCSPISGHKSVSWYQQVLGQGPQFIFQYYEKEERGRGNFPDRFSARQFPNYSSELNVNALLLGDSALYLCASSLVGADQPQHFGDGTRLSIL.

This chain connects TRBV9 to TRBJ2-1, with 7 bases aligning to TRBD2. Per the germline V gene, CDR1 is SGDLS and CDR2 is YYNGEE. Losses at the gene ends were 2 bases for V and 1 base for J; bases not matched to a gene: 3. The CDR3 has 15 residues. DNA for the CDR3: TGTGCCAGCAGCGTGGGGCGGGGGTCCTACAATGAGCAGTTCTTC. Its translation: CASSVGRGSYNEQFF.

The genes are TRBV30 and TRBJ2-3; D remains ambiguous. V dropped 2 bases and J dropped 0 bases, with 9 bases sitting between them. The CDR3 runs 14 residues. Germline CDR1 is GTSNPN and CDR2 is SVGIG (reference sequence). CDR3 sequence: CAWSKASSTDTQYF. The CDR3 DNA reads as TGTGCCTGGAGTAAAGCGTCTAGCACAGATACGCAGTATTTT. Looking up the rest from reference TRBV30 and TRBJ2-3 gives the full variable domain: SQTIHQWPATLVQPVGSPLSLECTVEGTSNPNLYWYRQAAGRGLQLLFYSVGIGQISSEVPQNLSASRPQDRQFILSSKKLLLSDSGFYLCAWSKASSTDTQYFGPGTRLTVL.